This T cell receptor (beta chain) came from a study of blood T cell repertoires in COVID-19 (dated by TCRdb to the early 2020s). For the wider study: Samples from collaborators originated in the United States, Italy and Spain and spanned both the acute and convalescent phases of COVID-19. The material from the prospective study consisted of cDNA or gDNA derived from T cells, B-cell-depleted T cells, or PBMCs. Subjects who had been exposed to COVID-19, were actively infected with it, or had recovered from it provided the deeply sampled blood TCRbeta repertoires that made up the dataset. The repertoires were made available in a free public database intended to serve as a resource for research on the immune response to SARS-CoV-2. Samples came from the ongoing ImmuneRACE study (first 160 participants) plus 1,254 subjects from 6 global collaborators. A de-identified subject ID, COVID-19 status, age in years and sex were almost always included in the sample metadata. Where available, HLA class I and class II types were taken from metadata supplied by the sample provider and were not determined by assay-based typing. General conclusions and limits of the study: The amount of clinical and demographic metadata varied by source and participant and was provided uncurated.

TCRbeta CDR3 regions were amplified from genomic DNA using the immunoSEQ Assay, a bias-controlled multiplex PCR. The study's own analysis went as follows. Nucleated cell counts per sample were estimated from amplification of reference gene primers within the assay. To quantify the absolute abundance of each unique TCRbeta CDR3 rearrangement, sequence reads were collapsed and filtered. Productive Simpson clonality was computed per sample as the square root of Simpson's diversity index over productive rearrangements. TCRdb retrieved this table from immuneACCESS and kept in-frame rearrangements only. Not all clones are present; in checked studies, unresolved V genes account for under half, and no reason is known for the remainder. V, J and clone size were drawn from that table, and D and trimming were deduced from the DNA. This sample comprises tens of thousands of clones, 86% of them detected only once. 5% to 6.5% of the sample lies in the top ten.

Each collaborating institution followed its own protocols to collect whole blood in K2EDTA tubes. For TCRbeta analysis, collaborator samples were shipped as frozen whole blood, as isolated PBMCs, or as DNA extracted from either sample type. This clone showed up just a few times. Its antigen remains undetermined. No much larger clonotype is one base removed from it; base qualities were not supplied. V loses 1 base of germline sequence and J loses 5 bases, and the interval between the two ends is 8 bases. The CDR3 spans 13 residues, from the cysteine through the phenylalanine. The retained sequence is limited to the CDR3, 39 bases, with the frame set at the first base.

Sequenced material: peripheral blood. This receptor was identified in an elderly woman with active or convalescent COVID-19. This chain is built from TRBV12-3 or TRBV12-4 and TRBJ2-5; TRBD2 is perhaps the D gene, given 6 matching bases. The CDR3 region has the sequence CASSLVSGETQYF. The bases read TGTGCCAGCAGTTTAGTTAGCGGCGAGACCCAGTACTTC.